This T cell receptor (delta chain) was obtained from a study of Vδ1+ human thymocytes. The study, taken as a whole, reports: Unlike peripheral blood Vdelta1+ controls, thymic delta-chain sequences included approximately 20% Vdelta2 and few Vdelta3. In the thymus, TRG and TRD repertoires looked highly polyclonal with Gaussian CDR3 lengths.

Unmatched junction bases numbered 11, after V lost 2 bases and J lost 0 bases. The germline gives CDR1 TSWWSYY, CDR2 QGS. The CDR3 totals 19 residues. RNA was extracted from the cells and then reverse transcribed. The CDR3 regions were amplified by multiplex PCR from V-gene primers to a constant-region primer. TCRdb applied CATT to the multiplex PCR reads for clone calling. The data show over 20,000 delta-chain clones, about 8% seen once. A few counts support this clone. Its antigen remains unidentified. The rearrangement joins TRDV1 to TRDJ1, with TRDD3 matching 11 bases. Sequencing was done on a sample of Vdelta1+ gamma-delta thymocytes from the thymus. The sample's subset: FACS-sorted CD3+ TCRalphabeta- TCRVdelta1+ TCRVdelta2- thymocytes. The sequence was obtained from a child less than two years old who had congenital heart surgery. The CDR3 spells CALGEYESDWGIYTDKLIF. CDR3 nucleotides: TGTGCTCTTGGGGAATACGAGTCGGACTGGGGGATATACACCGATAAACTCATCTTT.